This TCR beta chain was sequenced during a study of T cell responses to AZD1222 COVID-19 vaccine. Trimming took off 1 base at V and 3 bases at J, with 12 bases between the two ends. CDR1 is LGHNA and CDR2 is YNFKEQ in the germline V gene. This CDR3 spans 15 amino acids. On this clone itself: Its antigen is currently unknown.

The study, taken as a whole, reports: Donors skewed white British and female; clonal diversity was possibly underestimated. Spike-specific TCR breadth and depth went up after people got two AZD1222 doses. At 160-218 and 743-854, vaccine-associated CD4 TCRs were dominant, and they spanned spike.

TCRdb's copy holds only in-frame clones and misses some; the assay was immunoSEQ multiplex PCR. The sample has about 110,000 clones, roughly 90% seen once. The chain combines TRBV4-2 with TRBJ1-1; D gene unclear. The TCR was taken from an adult in good health. Sample: peripheral blood, taken on day 0 of AZD1222 vaccination. CDR3 DNA: TGTGCCAGCAGCCAAGGAGTAATGGGGTACACTGAAGCTTTCTTT. It specifies CASSQGVMGYTEAFF.